Each of the 20 T cell receptor beta chains below was sequenced from the same sample in a study of blood T cell repertoires in COVID-19. Produced via immunoSEQ multiplex PCR; TCRdb's table is partial and in-frame only. The sample shows roughly 230,000 clones, around 81% of them seen only once. The sequenced material came from peripheral blood. The receptor set was obtained from a man between 45 and 60 years old with active or convalescent COVID-19.

The CDR3: CASRGQGLRSGANVLTF. The CDR3 coding sequence is TGTGCCAGCAGGGGCCAGGGTTTGAGATCTGGGGCCAACGTCCTGACTTTC. This chain joins TRBV27 and TRBJ2-6, with D possibly matching TRBD1 (5 bases). CDR3 length equals 17 residues. Between the trimmed V and J ends, which lost 6 bases and 1 base, there was a span of 16 bases. Germline CDR1 is MNHEY and CDR2 is SMNVEV (reference sequence).

This clone occurred once. The chain has TRBV3-1 (or the pseudogene TRBV3-2) and TRBJ1-2; perhaps TRBD1 as D (5 bases). In germline, CDR1 is LGHDT, CDR2 YNNKEL (reference sequence). V dropped 2 bases and J dropped 6 bases, with 13 bases sitting between them. The CDR3 length is 14 residues. Here the CDR3 DNA reads TGTGCCAGCAGCCAATCGGCGCAGGGCCATGGCTACACCTTC. It yields the protein CASSQSAQGHGYTF.

The V gene is TRBV7-2, the J gene TRBJ2-7, with 7 bases that match TRBD2. Germline trimming cut 3 bases from V and 9 bases from J; bases unmatched to any gene: 17. This CDR3 is built from 16 residues. Per the germline V gene, CDR1 is SGHTA and CDR2 is FQGNSA. Here the CDR3 DNA reads TGTGCCAGCAGCTTTTCCGCGGGCGCGGGGGAAAAGGGGCAGTACTTC. This sequence encodes CASSFSAGAGEKGQYF. The whole variable domain, remainder taken from reference TRBV7-2 and TRBJ2-7, is GAGVSQSPSNKVTEKGKDVELRCDPISGHTALYWYRQSLGQGLEFLIYFQGNSAPDKSGLPSDRFSAERTGGSVSTLTIQRTQQEDSAVYLCASSFSAGAGEKGQYFGPGTRLTVT.

The chain links TRBV7-6 to TRBJ1-1; D gene unclear. The germline gives CDR1 SGHVS, CDR2 FNYEAQ. Trimming left V 6 bases short and J 1 base short, with 9 bases between. This CDR3 region has 13 residues. The CDR3 coding sequence is TGTGCCAGCAGTTCACAGAAGAACACTGAAGCTTTCTTT. It codes for CASSSQKNTEAFF.

This rearrangement joins TRBV5-1 to TRBJ1-3; D uncertain. Trimming pared 4 bases from V and 2 bases from J, leaving 22 bases between. CDR1 and CDR2 from the germline V gene are SGHRS and YFSETQ. The CDR3 loop spans 18 amino acids. CDR3 coding DNA: TGCGCCAGCAGCCGACTAACCCACAGTGGCGGGACTGGAAACACCATATATTTT. This encodes CASSRLTHSGGTGNTIYF.

The J gene is TRBJ1-1, the V gene TRBV5-4; no reliable D call. The germline V gene has CDR1 SGHNT and CDR2 YYREEE (reference sequence). The CDR3 covers 14 residues. The V end lost 3 bases, the J end lost 2 bases, and 11 bases lay between the germline ends. In DNA, the CDR3 is TGTGCCAGCAGCTCCTCTTGGGCCAACACTGAAGCTTTCTTT. This sequence encodes CASSSSWANTEAFF.

The V gene is TRBV2, the J gene TRBJ2-1, with 9 bases lining up with TRBD2. Germline lookup yields CDR1 SNHLY and CDR2 FYNNEI. There are 14 residues in the CDR3. Trimming took 6 bases from V and 4 from J; bases not matched to a gene: 4. The CDR3 loop reads CASRGGGAYNEQFF. CDR3 nucleotide sequence: TGTGCCAGCAGAGGCGGGGGGGCTTACAATGAGCAGTTCTTC.

The chain carries TRBV18 and TRBJ1-1; TRBD1 might be the D (6 bases). CDR3 size: 14 residues. V was shortened by 4 bases and J by 4 bases, with 13 bases between the two germline ends. Germline V lookup: CDR1 KGHSH, CDR2 LQKENI. The CDR3 loop is CASSQTGWGTEAFF. CDR3 coding DNA: TGTGCCAGCTCACAGACAGGTTGGGGCACTGAAGCTTTCTTT.

This clone was counted many times. J is TRBJ2-1 and V is TRBV6-2 or TRBV6-3, with TRBD2 matching over 7 bases. This CDR3 is 15 amino acids long. The trim removed 0 bases at V and 4 bases at J, leaving 3 bases unmatched. Per the germline V gene, CDR1 is MNHEY and CDR2 is SVGEGT. The CDR3 protein is CASSYSRGWYNEQFF. In DNA, the CDR3 is TGTGCCAGCAGTTACTCGCGGGGGTGGTACAATGAGCAGTTCTTC.

The rearrangement uses TRBV6-5 and TRBJ1-1, with 8 bases aligning to TRBD1. The ends lost 7 bases at V and 5 bases at J; junction bases unmatched: 12. Germline V lookup: CDR1 MNHEY, CDR2 SVGAGI. This CDR3 comprises 15 residues. The CDR3 spells CASTYSRTGRTEAFF. CDR3 DNA sequence: TGTGCCAGCACCTATTCCCGGACAGGGCGAACTGAAGCTTTCTTT.

The rearrangement links TRBV5-1 to TRBJ1-1; D gene unclear. The CDR3 has 16 amino acids. Germline-derived CDR1 and CDR2 are SGHRS and YFSETQ. Trimming took off 0 bases at V and 1 base at J, with 13 bases between the two ends. The CDR3 DNA follows: TGCGCCAGCAGCTTGGATCCTATAGCCAGGAACACTGAAGCTTTCTTT. As protein: CASSLDPIARNTEAFF.

The chain recombines TRBV7-9 with TRBJ2-2; tentative D call: TRBD2 (6 bases). The germline V gene encodes CDR1 SEHNR and CDR2 FQNEAQ (reference sequence). With 7 bases removed from V and 8 bases from J, the gap between germline ends came to 20 bases. CDR3 length: 15 amino acids. The CDR3 region is CASTTRAREEGELFF. The CDR3 DNA is TGTGCCAGCACCACGCGGGCCAGGGAGGAAGGGGAGCTGTTTTTT.

The sample holds one count of this clone. The rearrangement links TRBV5-4 to TRBJ2-3; D remains unclear. Looked up from germline, CDR1 is SGHNT and CDR2 is YYREEE (reference sequence). The CDR3 runs 14 residues. The germline V and J ends were trimmed by 0 bases and 5 bases, with 10 bases remaining between them. This CDR3 is CASSLARSGDTQYF. The CDR3 DNA is TGTGCCAGCAGCTTGGCTAGAAGTGGAGATACGCAGTATTTT. Using reference TRBV5-4 and TRBJ2-3 for the parts outside the CDR3, the full variable domain is ETGVTQSPTHLIKTRGQQVTLRCSSQSGHNTVSWYQQALGQGPQFIFQYYREEENGRGNFPPRFSGLQFPNYSSELNVNALELDDSALYLCASSLARSGDTQYFGPGTRLTVL.

The V call is TRBV7-8, the J call TRBJ2-7; no clear D gene. Trimming took 4 bases from V and 2 from J, leaving 9 bases between them. The germline V gene encodes CDR1 SGHVS and CDR2 FQNEAQ. There are 13 residues in the CDR3. CDR3 region: CASSSTAAYEQYF. The CDR3 region has the DNA TGTGCCAGCAGCTCTACAGCTGCCTACGAGCAGTACTTC.

The gene calls are TRBV2 and TRBJ2-3, with D possibly being TRBD2 (5 bases). Trimming stripped 5 bases from V and 6 bases from J, with 24 bases between. The CDR3 covers 17 residues. Germline CDR1 reads SNHLY; CDR2 reads FYNNEI. CDR3 DNA sequence: TGTGCCAGCAGTTACCCTACCCCGCGGGTGGCGGCTGATACGCAGTATTTT. This encodes CASSYPTPRVAADTQYF.

The V gene is TRBV18, the J gene TRBJ2-4, with D possibly being TRBD1 (6 bases). The CDR3 runs 16 residues. With 2 bases removed from V and 0 bases from J, the gap between germline ends came to 11 bases. CDR1 is KGHSH, CDR2 LQKENI, per germline. In nucleotides, the CDR3 is TGTGCCAGCTCACCAAATCCAGGGGTAGCCAAAAACATTCAGTACTTC. Translated: CASSPNPGVAKNIQYF.

The chain uses TRBV3-1 (or the pseudogene TRBV3-2) and TRBJ2-7; 8 bases are shared with TRBD2. The CDR3 is 14 residues long. V was clipped by 5 bases and J by 0 bases; unmatched bases: 3. The germline V gene has CDR1 LGHDT and CDR2 YNNKEL (reference sequence). In DNA, the CDR3 is TGTGCCAGCAGCAAGAGCGGGGGCTCCTACGAGCAGTACTTC. Translated, it gives CASSKSGGSYEQYF.

The V gene is TRBV2, the J gene TRBJ2-1; D call uncertain. Per the germline V gene, CDR1 is SNHLY and CDR2 is FYNNEI. This CDR3 is built from 15 residues. V dropped 3 bases and J dropped 0 bases, with 9 bases sitting between them. The CDR3 nucleotides are TGTGCCAGCAGTGATGGGCAGAGCTCCTACAATGAGCAGTTCTTC. Encoded protein: CASSDGQSSYNEQFF.

This sequence joins TRBV6-5 and TRBJ2-7, with a weak D call TRBD1 (6 bases). V lost 5 bases and J lost 0, with 11 bases in between. The CDR3 covers 14 residues. Germline CDR1 reads MNHEY; CDR2 reads SVGAGI. The chain's CDR3 is CASSIGQHSYEQYF. Written as DNA, the CDR3 is TGTGCCAGCAGTATAGGACAGCACTCCTACGAGCAGTACTTC.

The V gene is TRBV5-6, the J gene TRBJ1-5; TRBD1 is a possible D gene (5 bases). CDR3 length: 15 amino acids. V was cut by 3 bases and J by 9 bases, with 19 bases left in between. Germline CDR1 reads SGHDT; CDR2 reads YYEEEE. This CDR3 reads CASSSQRGSLGPQHF. The CDR3 nucleotides are TGTGCCAGCAGCTCCCAAAGGGGATCGCTAGGGCCCCAGCATTTT.